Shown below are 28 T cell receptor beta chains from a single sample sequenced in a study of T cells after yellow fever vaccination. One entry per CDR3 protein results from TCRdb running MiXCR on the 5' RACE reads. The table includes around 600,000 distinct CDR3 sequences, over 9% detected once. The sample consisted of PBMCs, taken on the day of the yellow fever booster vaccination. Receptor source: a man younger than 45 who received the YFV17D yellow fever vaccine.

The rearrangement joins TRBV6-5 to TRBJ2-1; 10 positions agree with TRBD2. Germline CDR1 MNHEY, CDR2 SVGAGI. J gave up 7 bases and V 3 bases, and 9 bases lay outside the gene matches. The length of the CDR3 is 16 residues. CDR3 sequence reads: CASSYSSGRFENEQFF. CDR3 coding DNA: TGTGCCAGCAGTTATTCTAGCGGGAGATTTGAGAATGAGCAGTTCTTC.

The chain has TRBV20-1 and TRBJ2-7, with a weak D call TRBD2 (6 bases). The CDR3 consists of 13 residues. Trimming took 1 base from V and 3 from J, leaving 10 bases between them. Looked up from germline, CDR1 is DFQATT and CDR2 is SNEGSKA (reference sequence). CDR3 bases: TGCAGTGCTAGAGGGACTACCGACTACGAGCAGTACTTC. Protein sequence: CSARGTTDYEQYF.

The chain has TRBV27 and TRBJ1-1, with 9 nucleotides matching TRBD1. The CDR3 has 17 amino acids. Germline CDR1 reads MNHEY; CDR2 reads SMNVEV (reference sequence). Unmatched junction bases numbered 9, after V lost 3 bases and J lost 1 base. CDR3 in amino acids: CASSLTFTGQGNTEAFF. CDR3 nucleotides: TGTGCCAGCAGTTTGACTTTCACGGGACAGGGGAACACTGAAGCTTTCTTT.

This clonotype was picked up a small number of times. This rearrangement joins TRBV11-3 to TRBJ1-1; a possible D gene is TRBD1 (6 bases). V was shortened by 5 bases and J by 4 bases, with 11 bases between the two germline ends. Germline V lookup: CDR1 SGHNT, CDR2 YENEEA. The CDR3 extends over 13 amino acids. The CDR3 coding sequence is TGTGCCAGCAGCCTCAGCAGGGGCACTGAAGCTTTCTTT. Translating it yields CASSLSRGTEAFF.

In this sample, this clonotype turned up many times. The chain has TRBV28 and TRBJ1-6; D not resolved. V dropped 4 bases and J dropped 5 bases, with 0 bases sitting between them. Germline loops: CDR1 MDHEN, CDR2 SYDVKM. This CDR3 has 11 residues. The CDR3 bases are TGTGCCAGCAGTTATAATTCACCCCTCCACTTT. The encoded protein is CASSYNSPLHF.

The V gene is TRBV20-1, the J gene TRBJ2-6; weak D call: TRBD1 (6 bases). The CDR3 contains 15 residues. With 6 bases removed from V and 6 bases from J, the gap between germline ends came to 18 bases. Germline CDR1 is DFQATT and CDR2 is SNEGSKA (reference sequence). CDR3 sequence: CSAPTRTAQANVLTF. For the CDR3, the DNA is TGCAGTGCCCCTACGCGGACAGCCCAGGCCAACGTCCTGACTTTC.

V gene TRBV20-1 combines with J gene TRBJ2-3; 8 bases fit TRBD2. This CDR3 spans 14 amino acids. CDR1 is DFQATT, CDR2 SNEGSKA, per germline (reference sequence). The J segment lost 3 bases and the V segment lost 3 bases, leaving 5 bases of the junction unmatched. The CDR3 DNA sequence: TGCAGTGCTAGGAGACTAGCGAATACAGATACGCAGTATTTT. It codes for CSARRLANTDTQYF.

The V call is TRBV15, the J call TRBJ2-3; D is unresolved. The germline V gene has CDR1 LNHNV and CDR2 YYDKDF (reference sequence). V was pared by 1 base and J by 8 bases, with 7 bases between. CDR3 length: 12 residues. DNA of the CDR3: TGTGCCACCAGCAGAGGTGTGGGTACGCAGTATTTT. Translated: CATSRGVGTQYF. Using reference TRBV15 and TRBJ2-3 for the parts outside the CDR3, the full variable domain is DAMVIQNPRYQVTQFGKPVTLSCSQTLNHNVMYWYQQKSSQAPKLLFHYYDKDFNNEADTPDNFQSRRPNTSFCFLDIRSPGLGDTAMYLCATSRGVGTQYFGPGTRLTVL.

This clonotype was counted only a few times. CDR3 amino acids: CSARGLQGARGQETQYF. The DNA of the CDR3 is TGCAGTGCTAGAGGTTTACAGGGGGCTAGAGGGCAAGAGACCCAGTACTTC. The J gene is TRBJ2-5, the V gene TRBV20-1; TRBD1 aligns across 9 bases. The CDR3 totals 17 residues. Germline V lookup: CDR1 DFQATT, CDR2 SNEGSKA (reference sequence). The trim removed 1 base at V and 2 bases at J, leaving 11 bases unmatched.

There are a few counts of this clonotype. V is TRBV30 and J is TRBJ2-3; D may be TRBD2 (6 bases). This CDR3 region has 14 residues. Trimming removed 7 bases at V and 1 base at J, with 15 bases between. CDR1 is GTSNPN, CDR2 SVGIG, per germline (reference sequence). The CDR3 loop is CAYCWGTGTDTQYF. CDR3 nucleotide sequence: TGTGCCTACTGTTGGGGGACTGGCACAGATACGCAGTATTTT. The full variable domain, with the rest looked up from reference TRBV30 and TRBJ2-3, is SQTIHQWPATLVQPVGSPLSLECTVEGTSNPNLYWYRQAAGRGLQLLFYSVGIGQISSEVPQNLSASRPQDRQFILSSKKLLLSDSGFYLCAYCWGTGTDTQYFGPGTRLTVL.

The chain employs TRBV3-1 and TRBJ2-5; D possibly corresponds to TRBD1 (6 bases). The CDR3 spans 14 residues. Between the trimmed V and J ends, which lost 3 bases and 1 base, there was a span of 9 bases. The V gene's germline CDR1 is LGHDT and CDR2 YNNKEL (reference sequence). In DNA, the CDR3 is TGTGCCAGCAGCCATCGACAGGCCCAAGAGACCCAGTACTTC. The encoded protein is CASSHRQAQETQYF.

Here the CDR3 DNA reads TGTGCCAGCAGTTGGGAAGGGTTAAACACCGGGGAGCTGTTTTTT. Amino acids: CASSWEGLNTGELFF. The gene calls are TRBV27 and TRBJ2-2; no clear D. CDR3 size: 15 residues. The V and J ends lost 4 bases and 2 bases respectively, with 11 bases between them. The germline V gene has CDR1 MNHEY and CDR2 SMNVEV (reference sequence).

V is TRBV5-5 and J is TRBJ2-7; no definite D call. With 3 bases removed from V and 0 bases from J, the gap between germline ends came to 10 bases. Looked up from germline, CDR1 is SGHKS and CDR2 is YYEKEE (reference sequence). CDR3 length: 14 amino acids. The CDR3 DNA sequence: TGTGCCAGCAGCTCCATGCCAGTCTCCTACGAGCAGTACTTC. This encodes CASSSMPVSYEQYF.

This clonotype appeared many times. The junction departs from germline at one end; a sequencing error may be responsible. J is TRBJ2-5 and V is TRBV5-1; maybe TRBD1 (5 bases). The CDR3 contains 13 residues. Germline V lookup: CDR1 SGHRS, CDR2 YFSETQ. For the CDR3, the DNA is TGCGCCAGCAGATTGGACACCCAAGAGACCCAGTACTTC. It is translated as CASRLDTQETQYF.

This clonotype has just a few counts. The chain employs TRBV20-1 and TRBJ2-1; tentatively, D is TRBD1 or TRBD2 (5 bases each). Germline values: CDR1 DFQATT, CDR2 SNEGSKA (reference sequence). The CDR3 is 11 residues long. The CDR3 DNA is TGCAGCACAGGAGGAGAGTCTGGGCAGTTCTTC. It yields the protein CSTGGESGQFF.

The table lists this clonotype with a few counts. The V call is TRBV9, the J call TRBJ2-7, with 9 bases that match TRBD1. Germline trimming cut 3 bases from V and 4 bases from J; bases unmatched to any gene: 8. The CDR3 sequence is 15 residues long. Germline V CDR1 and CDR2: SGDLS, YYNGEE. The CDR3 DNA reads TGTGCCAGCAGCGGGCGGGACAGGGCGATATACGAGCAGTACTTC. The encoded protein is CASSGRDRAIYEQYF.

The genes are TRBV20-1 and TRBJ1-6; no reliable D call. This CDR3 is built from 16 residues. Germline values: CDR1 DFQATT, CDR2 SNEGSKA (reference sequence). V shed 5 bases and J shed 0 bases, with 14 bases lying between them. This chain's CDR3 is CSALRIPSSYNSPLHF. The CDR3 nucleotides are TGCAGTGCTCTCCGGATTCCAAGCTCCTATAATTCACCCCTCCACTTT.

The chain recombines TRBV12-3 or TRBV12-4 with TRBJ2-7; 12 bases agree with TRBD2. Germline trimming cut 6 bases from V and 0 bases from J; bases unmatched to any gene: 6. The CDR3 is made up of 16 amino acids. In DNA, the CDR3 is TGTGCCAGCAGATCTCGGACTAGCGGGATCTCCTACGAGCAGTACTTC. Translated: CASRSRTSGISYEQYF.

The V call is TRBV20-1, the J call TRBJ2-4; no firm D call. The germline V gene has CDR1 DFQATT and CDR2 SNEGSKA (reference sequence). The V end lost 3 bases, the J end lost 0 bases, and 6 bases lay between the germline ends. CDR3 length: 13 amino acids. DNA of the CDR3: TGCAGTGCTAGGGGCGCAGCCAAAAACATTCAGTACTTC. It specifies CSARGAAKNIQYF.

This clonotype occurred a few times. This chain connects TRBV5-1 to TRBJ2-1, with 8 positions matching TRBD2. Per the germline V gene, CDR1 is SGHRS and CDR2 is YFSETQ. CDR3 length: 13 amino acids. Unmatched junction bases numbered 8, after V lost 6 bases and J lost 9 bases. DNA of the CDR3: TGCGCCAGCAATACGGGAGGGCCGGGTGAGCAGTTCTTC. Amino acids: CASNTGGPGEQFF. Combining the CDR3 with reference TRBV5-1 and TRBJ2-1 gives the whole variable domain KAGVTQTPRYLIKTRGQQVTLSCSPISGHRSVSWYQQTPGQGLQFLFEYFSETQRNKGNFPGRFSGRQFSNSRSEMNVSTLELGDSALYLCASNTGGPGEQFFGPGTRLTVL.

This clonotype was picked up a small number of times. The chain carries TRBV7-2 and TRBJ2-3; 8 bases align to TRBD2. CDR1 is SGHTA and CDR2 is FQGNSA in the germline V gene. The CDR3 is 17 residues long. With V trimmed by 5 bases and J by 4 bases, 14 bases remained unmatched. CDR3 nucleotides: TGTGCCAGCAGCGCCACCGTACCGGGACTAGTATCAGATACGCAGTATTTT. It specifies CASSATVPGLVSDTQYF. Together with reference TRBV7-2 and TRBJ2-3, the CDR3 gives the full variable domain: GAGVSQSPSNKVTEKGKDVELRCDPISGHTALYWYRQSLGQGLEFLIYFQGNSAPDKSGLPSDRFSAERTGGSVSTLTIQRTQQEDSAVYLCASSATVPGLVSDTQYFGPGTRLTVL.

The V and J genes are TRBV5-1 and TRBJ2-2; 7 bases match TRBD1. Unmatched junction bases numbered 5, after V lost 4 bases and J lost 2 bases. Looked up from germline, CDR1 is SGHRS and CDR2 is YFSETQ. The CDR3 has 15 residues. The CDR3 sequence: CASSNTGVNTGELFF. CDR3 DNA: TGCGCCAGCAGCAATACAGGGGTAAACACCGGGGAGCTGTTTTTT.

Here the CDR3 DNA reads TGTGCCAGCGGCCCCGGCCTCGTCCAGTTCTTC. It translates to CASGPGLVQFF. The chain couples TRBV5-6 to TRBJ2-1; D uncertain. CDR1 and CDR2 (germline): SGHDT, YYEEEE. The CDR3 extends over 11 amino acids. V was cut by 7 bases and J by 13 bases, with 15 bases left in between.

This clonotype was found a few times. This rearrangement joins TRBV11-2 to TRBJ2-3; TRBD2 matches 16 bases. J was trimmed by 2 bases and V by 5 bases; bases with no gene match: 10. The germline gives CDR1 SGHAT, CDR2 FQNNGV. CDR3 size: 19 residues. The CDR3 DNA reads TGTGCCAGCAGCCTAGTCCCGGGACTAGCGGGAGGGTTCACAGATACGCAGTATTTT. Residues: CASSLVPGLAGGFTDTQYF.

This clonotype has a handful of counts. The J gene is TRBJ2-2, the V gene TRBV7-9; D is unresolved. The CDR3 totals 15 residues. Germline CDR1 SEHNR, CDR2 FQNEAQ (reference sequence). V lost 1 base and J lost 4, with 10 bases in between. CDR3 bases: TGTGCCAGCAGCTTAGTGCTGGGCGGCACCGGGGAGCTGTTTTTT. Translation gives CASSLVLGGTGELFF.

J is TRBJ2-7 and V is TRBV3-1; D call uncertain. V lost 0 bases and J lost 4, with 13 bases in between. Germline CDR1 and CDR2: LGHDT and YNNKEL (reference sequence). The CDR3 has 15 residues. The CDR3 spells CASSQDRLRGYEQYF. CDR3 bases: TGTGCCAGCAGCCAAGATCGTTTACGAGGATACGAGCAGTACTTC.

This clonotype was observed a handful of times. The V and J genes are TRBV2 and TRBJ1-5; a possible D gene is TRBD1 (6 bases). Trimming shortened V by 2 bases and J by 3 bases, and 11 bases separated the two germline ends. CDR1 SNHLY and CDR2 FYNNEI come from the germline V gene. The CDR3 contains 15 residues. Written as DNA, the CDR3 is TGTGCCAGCAGTGAATGGGGGGCTTCCAATCAGCCCCAGCATTTT. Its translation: CASSEWGASNQPQHF. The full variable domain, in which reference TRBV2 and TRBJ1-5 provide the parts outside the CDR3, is EPEVTQTPSHQVTQMGQEVILRCVPISNHLYFYWYRQILGQKVEFLVSFYNNEISEKSEIFDDQFSVERPDGSNFTLKIRSTKLEDSAMYFCASSEWGASNQPQHFGDGTRLSIL.

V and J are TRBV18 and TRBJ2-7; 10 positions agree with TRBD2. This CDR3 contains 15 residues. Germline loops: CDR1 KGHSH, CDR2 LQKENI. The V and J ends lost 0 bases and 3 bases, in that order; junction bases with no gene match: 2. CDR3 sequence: CASSPPGTSVYEQYF. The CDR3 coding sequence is TGTGCCAGCTCACCACCGGGGACTAGCGTCTACGAGCAGTACTTC. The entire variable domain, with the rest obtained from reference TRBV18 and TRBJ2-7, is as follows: NAGVMQNPRHLVRRRGQEARLRCSPMKGHSHVYWYRQLPEEGLKFMVYLQKENIIDESGMPKERFSAEFPKEGPSILRIQQVVRGDSAAYFCASSPPGTSVYEQYFGPGTRLTVT.